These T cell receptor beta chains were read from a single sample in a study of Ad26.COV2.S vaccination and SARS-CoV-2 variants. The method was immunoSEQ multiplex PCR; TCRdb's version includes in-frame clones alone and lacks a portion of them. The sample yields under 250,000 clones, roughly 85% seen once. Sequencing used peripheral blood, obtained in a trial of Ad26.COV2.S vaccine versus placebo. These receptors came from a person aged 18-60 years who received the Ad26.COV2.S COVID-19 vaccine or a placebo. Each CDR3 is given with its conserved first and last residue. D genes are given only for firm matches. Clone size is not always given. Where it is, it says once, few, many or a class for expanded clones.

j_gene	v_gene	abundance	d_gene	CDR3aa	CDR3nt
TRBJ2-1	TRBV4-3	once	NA	CASSQDRTLAAYNEQFF	TGCGCCAGCAGCCAAGATCGAACACTAGCCGCCTACAATGAGCAGTTCTTC
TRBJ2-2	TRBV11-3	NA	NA	CASSSRPNTGELFF	TGTGCCAGCAGCTCTCGCCCCAACACCGGGGAGCTGTTTTTT
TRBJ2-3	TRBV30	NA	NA	CAWSSLGTRTDTQYF	TGTGCCTGGAGTAGTCTCGGGACACGCACAGATACGCAGTATTTT
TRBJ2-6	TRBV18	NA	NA	CASSAPGHSSGANVLTF	TGTGCCAGCTCAGCTCCGGGACACAGCTCTGGGGCCAACGTCCTGACTTTC
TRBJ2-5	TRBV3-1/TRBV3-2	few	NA	CASSPLHGGETQYF	TGTGCCAGCAGCCCTCTTCACGGTGGGGAGACCCAGTACTTC
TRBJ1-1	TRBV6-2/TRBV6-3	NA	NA	CASSFGNSGVERTFF	TGTGCCAGCAGTTTTGGGAACAGCGGGGTGGAGAGGACTTTCTTT
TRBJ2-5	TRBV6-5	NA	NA	CASRREAQETQYF	TGTGCCAGCAGGCGAGAAGCGCAAGAGACCCAGTACTTC
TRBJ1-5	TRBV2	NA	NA	CASSVGDRNQPQHF	TGTGCCAGCAGTGTGGGGGATAGGAATCAGCCCCAGCATTTT
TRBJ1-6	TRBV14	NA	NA	CASSQSGNHLHF	TGTGCCAGCAGCCAAAGTGGGAACCACCTCCACTTT
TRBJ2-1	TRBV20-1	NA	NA	CSARTPTEQFF	TGCAGTGCTAGGACCCCTACTGAGCAGTTCTTC
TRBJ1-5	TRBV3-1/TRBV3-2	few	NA	CASSRVYSNQPQHF	TGTGCCAGCAGCCGAGTGTATAGCAATCAGCCCCAGCATTTT
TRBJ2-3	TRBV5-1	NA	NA	CASSLVGLTLTDTQYF	TGCGCCAGCAGCTTGGTCGGTCTTACATTGACAGATACGCAGTATTTT
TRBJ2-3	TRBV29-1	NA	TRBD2	CSVLSGGPDTQYF	TGCAGCGTTCTCAGCGGGGGCCCCGATACGCAGTATTTT
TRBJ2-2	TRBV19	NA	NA	CASSMQGTGELFF	TGTGCCAGTAGTATGCAGGGCACCGGGGAGCTGTTTTTT
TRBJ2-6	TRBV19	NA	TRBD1	CASTDRVNGANVLTF	TGTGCCAGCACGGACAGGGTGAATGGGGCCAACGTCCTGACTTTC
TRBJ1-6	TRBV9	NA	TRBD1	CASSSRGGTGPFSPLHF	TGTGCCAGCAGCTCCCGGGGGGGGACAGGGCCGTTTTCACCCCTCCACTTT
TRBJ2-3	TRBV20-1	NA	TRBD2	CSASNLAGMITTVASPQYF	TGCAGTGCTAGTAATCTAGCGGGGATGATCACGACAGTTGCTTCCCCGCAGTATTTT
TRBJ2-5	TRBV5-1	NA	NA	CASSFSATQETQYF	TGCGCCAGCAGTTTCTCAGCTACCCAAGAGACCCAGTACTTC
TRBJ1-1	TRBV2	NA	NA	CATNNGDTEAFF	TGTGCCACTAATAACGGGGACACTGAAGCTTTCTTT
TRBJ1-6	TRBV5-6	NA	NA	CASSPGGYNSPLHF	TGTGCCAGCAGCCCGGGGGGATATAATTCACCCCTCCACTTT
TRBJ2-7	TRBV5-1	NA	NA	CASSLQQGTPYEQYF	TGCGCCAGCAGCCTCCAACAGGGAACCCCCTACGAGCAGTACTTC
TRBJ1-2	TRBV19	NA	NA	CASSPTENYGYTF	TGTGCCAGTAGTCCGACAGAAAACTATGGCTACACCTTC
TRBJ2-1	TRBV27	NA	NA	CASRSPPYNEQFF	TGTGCCAGCAGGAGCCCCCCCTACAATGAGCAGTTCTTC
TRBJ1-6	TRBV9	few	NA	CASSPRAENSPLHF	TGTGCCAGCAGCCCTCGCGCAGAGAATTCACCCCTCCACTTT
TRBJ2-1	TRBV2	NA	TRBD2	CASGRLAGTYNEQFF	TGTGCCAGCGGACGACTAGCGGGAACCTACAATGAGCAGTTCTTC
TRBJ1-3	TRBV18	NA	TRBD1	CASSPPGQGVNTIYF	TGTGCCAGCTCACCACCCGGACAGGGGGTAAACACCATATATTTT